This T cell receptor beta chain is from a study of OX40 agonist ivuxolimab in advanced cancers. The overall study: It was permissible to have had prior anti-PD-1, anti-PD-L1 or anti-CTLA-4 therapy, and approximately 41% had some.

V lost 4 bases and J 1 base, leaving 13 bases between the germline ends. Germline CDR1 reads SGHTA; CDR2 reads FQGNSA. This CDR3 has 15 amino acids. Data came from immunoSEQ multiplex PCR; TCRdb stores just in-frame clones and leaves some out. This table has about 53,000 clones, 80% to 90% appearing once. The TCR comes from an adult with an advanced solid tumor such as melanoma, head and neck, liver or kidney cancer. The V call is TRBV7-2, the J call TRBJ2-5; maybe TRBD2 (6 bases). Sequenced material: CD4+ or CD8+ T cells sorted from blood, taken in a trial of the OX40 agonist ivuxolimab. DNA of the CDR3: TGTGCCAGCAGCTCTAGCGTCGGGGCCCAAGAGACCCAGTACTTC. The encoded protein is CASSSSVGAQETQYF. Full variable domain (remainder filled in from reference TRBV7-2 and TRBJ2-5): GAGVSQSPSNKVTEKGKDVELRCDPISGHTALYWYRQSLGQGLEFLIYFQGNSAPDKSGLPSDRFSAERTGGSVSTLTIQRTQQEDSAVYLCASSSSVGAQETQYFGPGTRLLVL.